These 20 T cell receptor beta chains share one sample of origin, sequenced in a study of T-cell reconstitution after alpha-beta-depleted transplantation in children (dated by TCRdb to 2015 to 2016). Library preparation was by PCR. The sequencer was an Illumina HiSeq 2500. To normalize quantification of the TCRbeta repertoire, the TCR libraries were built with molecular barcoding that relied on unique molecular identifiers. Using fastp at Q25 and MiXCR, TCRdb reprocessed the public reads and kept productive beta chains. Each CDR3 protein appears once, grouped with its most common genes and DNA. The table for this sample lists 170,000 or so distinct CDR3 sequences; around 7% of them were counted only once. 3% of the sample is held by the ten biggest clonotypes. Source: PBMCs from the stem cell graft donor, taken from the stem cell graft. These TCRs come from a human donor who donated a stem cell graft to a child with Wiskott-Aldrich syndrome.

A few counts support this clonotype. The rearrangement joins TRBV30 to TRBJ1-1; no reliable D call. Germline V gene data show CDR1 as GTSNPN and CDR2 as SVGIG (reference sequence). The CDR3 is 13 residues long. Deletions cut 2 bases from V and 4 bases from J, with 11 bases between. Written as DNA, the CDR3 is TGTGCCTGGAGTCGGGGTGTACGCACTGAAGCTTTCTTT. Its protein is CAWSRGVRTEAFF.

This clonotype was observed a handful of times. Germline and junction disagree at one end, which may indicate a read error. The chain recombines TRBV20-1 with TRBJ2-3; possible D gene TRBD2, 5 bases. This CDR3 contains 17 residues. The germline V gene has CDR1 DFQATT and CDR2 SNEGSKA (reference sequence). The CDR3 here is CCARDLHQRRGTDTQYF. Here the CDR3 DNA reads TGCTGTGCTAGAGATCTGCACCAGCGGCGAGGCACAGATACGCAGTATTTT.

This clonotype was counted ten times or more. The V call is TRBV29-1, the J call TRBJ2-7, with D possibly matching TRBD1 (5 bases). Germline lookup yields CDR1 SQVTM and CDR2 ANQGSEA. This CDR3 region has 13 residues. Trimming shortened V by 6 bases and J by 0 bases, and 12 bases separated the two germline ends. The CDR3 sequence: CSVRRQTSYEQYF. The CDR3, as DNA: TGCAGCGTCCGAAGACAGACCTCCTACGAGCAGTACTTC.

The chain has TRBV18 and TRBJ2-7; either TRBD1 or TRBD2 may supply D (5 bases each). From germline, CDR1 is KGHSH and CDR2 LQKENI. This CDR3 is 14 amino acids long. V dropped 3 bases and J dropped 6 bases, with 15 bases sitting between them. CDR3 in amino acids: CASSPWDRPAEQYF. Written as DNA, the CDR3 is TGTGCCAGCTCACCCTGGGACCGTCCGGCCGAGCAGTACTTC. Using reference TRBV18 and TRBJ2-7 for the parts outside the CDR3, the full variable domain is NAGVMQNPRHLVRRRGQEARLRCSPMKGHSHVYWYRQLPEEGLKFMVYLQKENIIDESGMPKERFSAEFPKEGPSILRIQQVVRGDSAAYFCASSPWDRPAEQYFGPGTRLTVT.

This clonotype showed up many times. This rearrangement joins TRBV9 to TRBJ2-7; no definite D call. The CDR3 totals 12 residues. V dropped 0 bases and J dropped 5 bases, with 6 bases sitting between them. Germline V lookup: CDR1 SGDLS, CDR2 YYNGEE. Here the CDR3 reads CASSVEPNEQYF. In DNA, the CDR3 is TGTGCCAGCAGCGTAGAGCCAAACGAGCAGTACTTC. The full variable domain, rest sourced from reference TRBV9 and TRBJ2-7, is DSGVTQTPKHLITATGQRVTLRCSPRSGDLSVYWYQQSLDQGLQFLIQYYNGEERAKGNILERFSAQQFPDLHSELNLSSLELGDSALYFCASSVEPNEQYFGPGTRLTVT.

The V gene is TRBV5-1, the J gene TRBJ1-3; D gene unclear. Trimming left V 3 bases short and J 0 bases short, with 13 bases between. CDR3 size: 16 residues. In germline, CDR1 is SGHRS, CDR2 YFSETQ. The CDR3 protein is CASSSGSALSGNTIYF. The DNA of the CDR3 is TGCGCCAGCAGCTCCGGATCCGCTCTCTCTGGAAACACCATATATTTT.

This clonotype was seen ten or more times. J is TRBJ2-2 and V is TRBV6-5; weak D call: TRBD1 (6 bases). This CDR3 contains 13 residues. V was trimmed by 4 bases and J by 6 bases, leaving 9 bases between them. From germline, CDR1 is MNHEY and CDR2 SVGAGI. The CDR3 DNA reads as TGTGCCAGCAGTTGGACAGTGTCCGGGGAGCTGTTTTTT. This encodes CASSWTVSGELFF.

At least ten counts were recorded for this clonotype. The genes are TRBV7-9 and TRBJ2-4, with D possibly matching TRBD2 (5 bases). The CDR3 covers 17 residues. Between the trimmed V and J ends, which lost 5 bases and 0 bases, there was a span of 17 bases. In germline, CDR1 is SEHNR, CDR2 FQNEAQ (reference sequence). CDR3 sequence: CASSPEDSGLAKNIQYF. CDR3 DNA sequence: TGTGCCAGCAGCCCTGAGGACTCAGGCTTAGCCAAAAACATTCAGTACTTC. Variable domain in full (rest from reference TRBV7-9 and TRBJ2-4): DTGVSQNPRHKITKRGQNVTFRCDPISEHNRLYWYRQTLGQGPEFLTYFQNEAQLEKSRLLSDRFSAERPKGSFSTLEIQRTEQGDSAMYLCASSPEDSGLAKNIQYFGAGTRLSVL.

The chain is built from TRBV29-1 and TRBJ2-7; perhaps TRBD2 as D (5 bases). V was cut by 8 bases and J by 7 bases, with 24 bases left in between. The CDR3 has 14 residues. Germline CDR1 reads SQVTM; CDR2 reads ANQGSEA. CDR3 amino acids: CSYGIGGVRSEQYF. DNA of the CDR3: TGCAGCTACGGGATAGGCGGCGTGAGATCGGAGCAGTACTTC.

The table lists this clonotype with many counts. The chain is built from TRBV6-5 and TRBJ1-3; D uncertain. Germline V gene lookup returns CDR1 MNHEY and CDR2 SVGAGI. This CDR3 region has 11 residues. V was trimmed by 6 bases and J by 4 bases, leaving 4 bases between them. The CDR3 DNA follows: TGTGCCAGCAGACAGGGAAACACCATATATTTT. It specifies CASRQGNTIYF.

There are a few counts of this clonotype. This chain's CDR3 is CSARGRTGNESPLHF. Here the CDR3 DNA reads TGCAGTGCTAGGGGAAGGACAGGGAACGAATCACCCCTCCACTTT. The genes are TRBV20-1 and TRBJ1-6, with 8 bases fitting TRBD1. J was trimmed by 10 bases and V by 3 bases; bases with no gene match: 11. Germline lookup yields CDR1 DFQATT and CDR2 SNEGSKA (reference sequence). This CDR3 region has 15 residues.

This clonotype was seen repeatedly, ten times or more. The DNA for the CDR3 is TGCAGTGCTAGTTTCGGCGGGCCCAAAGAGACCCAGTACTTC. Protein sequence: CSASFGGPKETQYF. V usage is TRBV20-1 and J usage is TRBJ2-5; possible D gene TRBD2, 5 bases. The CDR3 extends over 14 amino acids. Germline V gives CDR1 DFQATT, CDR2 SNEGSKA (reference sequence). The germline V and J ends were trimmed by 3 bases and 3 bases, with 14 bases remaining between them.

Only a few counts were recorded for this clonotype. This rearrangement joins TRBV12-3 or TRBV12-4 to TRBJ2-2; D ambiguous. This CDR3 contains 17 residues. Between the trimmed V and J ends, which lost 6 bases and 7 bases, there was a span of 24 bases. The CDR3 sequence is CASRGPYIGRSSGELFF. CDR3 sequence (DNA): TGTGCCAGCAGGGGCCCTTATATTGGTCGTAGTAGCGGGGAGCTGTTTTTT.

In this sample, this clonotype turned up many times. The CDR3 nucleotides are TGTGCCAGCAGCGAGAACAGGGGTACCCACTACAATGAGCAGTTCTTC. Its translation is CASSENRGTHYNEQFF. The chain recombines TRBV3-1 with TRBJ2-1; 7 bases align to TRBD1. Germline assignment: CDR1 LGHDT and CDR2 YNNKEL (reference sequence). J was trimmed by 3 bases and V by 5 bases; bases with no gene match: 10. The CDR3 is 16 amino acids.

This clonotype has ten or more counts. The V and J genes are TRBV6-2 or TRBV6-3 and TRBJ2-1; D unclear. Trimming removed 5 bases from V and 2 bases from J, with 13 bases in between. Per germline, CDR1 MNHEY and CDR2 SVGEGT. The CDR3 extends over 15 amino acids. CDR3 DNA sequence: TGTGCCAGCAGTCCCCAAAGTCCCCCCTACAATGAGCAGTTCTTC. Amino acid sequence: CASSPQSPPYNEQFF.

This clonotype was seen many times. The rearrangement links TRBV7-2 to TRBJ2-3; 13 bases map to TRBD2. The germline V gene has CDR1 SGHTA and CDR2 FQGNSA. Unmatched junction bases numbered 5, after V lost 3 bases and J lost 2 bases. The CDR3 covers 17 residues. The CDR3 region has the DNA TGTGCCAGCAGCTTTGGACTAGCGGGAGTGTCCACAGATACGCAGTATTTT. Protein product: CASSFGLAGVSTDTQYF.

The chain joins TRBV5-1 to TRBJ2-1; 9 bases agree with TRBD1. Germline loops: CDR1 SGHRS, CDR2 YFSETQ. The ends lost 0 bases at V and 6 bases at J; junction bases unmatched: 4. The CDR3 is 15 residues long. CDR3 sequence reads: CASSLAGTGINEQFF. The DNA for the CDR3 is TGCGCCAGCAGCTTGGCCGGGACAGGGATCAATGAGCAGTTCTTC.

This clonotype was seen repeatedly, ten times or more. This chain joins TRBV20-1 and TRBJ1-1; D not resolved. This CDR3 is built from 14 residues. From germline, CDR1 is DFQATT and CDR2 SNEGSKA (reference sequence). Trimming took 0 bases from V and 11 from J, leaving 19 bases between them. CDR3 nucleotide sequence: TGCAGTGCTAGAGATGTCGTTGACCCAGGAGGCGCTTTCTTT. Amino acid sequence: CSARDVVDPGGAFF.

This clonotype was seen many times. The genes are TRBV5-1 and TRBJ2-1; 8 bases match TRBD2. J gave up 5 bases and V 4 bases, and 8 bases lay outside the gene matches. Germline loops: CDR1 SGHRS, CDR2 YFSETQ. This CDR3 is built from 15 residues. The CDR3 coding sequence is TGCGCCAGCAGCCGCGGGGCAGCGGGGGACAATGAGCAGTTCTTC. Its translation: CASSRGAAGDNEQFF.

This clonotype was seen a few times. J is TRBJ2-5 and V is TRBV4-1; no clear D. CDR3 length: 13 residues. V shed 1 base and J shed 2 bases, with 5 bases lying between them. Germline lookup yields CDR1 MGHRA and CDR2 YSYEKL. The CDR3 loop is CASSQGNQETQYF. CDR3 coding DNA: TGCGCCAGCAGCCAAGGGAATCAAGAGACCCAGTACTTC.